There are many counts of the clone carrying this T cell receptor beta chain. V shed 4 bases and J shed 4 bases, with 8 bases lying between them. The CDR3 extends over 13 amino acids. The germline V gene encodes CDR1 MGHRA and CDR2 YSYEKL. TCRdb reprocessed the RT-PCR reads with MiXCR, giving one entry per CDR3 protein. The sample yields around 82,000 distinct CDR3 sequences, roughly 5.2% seen once. The sample comes from a study of patients and donors after allogeneic stem cell transplantation. Sequenced sample: blood, either unsorted or a sorted T cell fraction (not recorded which). The TCR comes from a human donor who was either an allogeneic HSCT recipient or a stem cell or donor lymphocyte infusion donor (not recorded which). It is not recorded whose cells these are; they may come from a transplant donor. This chain links TRBV4-1 with TRBJ2-1; perhaps TRBD2 as D (6 bases). For the CDR3, the DNA is TGCGCCAGCAGCCCGGGGACTTACAATGAGCAGTTCTTC. Amino acid sequence: CASSPGTYNEQFF.